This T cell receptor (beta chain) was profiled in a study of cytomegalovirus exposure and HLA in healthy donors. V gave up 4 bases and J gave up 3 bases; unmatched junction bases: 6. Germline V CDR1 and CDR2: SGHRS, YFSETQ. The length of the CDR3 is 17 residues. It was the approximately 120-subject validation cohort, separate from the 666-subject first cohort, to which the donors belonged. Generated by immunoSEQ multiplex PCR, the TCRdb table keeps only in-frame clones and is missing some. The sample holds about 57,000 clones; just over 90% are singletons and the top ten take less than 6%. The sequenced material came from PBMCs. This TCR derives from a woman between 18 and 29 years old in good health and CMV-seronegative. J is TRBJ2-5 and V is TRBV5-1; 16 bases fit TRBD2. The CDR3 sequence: CASSVSGTSGGEETQYF. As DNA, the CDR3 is TGCGCCAGCAGCGTATCCGGGACTAGCGGGGGGGAAGAGACCCAGTACTTC.